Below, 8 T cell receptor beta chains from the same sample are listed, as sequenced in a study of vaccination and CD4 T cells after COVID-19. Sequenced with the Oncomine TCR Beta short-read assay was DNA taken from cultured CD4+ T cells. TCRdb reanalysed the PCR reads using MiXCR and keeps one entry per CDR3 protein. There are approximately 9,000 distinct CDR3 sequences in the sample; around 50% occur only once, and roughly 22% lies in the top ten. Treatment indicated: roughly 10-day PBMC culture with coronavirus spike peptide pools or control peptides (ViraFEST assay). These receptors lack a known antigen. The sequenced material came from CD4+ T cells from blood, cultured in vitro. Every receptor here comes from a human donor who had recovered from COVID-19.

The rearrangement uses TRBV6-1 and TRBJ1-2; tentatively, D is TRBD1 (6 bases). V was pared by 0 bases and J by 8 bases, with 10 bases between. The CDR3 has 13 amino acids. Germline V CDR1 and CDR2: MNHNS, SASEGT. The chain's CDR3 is CASSEAAGDGYTF. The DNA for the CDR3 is TGTGCCAGCAGTGAAGCGGCAGGGGACGGCTACACCTTC.

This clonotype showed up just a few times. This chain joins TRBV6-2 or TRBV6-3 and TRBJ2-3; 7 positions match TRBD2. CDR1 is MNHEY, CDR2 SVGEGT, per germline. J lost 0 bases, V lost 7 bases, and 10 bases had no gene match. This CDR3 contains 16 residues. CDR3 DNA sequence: TGTGCCAGCACTTTCCGGGACTACCTTAGCACAGATACGCAGTATTTT. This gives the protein CASTFRDYLSTDTQYF.

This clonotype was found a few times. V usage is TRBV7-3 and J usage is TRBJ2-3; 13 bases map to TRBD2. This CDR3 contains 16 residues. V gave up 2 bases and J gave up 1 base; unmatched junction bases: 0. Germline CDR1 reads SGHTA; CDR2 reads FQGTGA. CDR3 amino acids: CASSLGLAGGTDTQYF. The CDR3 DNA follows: TGTGCCAGCAGCTTAGGACTAGCGGGAGGCACAGATACGCAGTATTTT.

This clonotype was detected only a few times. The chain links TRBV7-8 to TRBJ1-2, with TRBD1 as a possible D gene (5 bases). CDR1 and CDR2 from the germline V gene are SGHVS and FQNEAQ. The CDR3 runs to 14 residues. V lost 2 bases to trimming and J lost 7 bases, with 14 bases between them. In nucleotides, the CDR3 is TGTGCCAGCAGCTTACCAACAGGAAGAGGTGGCTACACCTTC. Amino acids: CASSLPTGRGGYTF.

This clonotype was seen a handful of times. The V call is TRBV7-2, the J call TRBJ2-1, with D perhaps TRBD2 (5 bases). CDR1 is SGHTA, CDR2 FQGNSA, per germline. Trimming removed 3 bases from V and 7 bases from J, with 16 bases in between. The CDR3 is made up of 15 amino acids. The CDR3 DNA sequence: TGTGCCAGCAGCTTTACAAGACTACAATATAATGAGCAGTTCTTC. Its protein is CASSFTRLQYNEQFF.

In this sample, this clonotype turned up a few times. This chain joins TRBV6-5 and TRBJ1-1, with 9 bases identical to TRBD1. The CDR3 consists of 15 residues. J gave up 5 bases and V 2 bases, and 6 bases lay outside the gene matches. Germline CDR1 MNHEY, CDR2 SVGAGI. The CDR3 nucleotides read TGTGCCAGCAGTTACCATGGACAGGGGAGGACTGAAGCTTTCTTT. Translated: CASSYHGQGRTEAFF.

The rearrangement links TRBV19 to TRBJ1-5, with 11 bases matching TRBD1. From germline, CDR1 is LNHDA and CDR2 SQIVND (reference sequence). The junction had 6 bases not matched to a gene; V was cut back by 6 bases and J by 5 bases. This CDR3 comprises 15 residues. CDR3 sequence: CASSSLGQGDQPQHF. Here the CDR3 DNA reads TGTGCCAGTAGCTCCTTGGGACAGGGGGATCAGCCCCAGCATTTT.

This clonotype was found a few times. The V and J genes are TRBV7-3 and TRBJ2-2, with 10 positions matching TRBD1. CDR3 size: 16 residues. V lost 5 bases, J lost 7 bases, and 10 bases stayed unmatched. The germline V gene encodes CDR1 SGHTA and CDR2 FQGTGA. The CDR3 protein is CASSARLGTGVGELFF. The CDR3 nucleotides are TGTGCCAGCAGCGCAAGACTCGGGACAGGGGTCGGGGAGCTGTTTTTT.